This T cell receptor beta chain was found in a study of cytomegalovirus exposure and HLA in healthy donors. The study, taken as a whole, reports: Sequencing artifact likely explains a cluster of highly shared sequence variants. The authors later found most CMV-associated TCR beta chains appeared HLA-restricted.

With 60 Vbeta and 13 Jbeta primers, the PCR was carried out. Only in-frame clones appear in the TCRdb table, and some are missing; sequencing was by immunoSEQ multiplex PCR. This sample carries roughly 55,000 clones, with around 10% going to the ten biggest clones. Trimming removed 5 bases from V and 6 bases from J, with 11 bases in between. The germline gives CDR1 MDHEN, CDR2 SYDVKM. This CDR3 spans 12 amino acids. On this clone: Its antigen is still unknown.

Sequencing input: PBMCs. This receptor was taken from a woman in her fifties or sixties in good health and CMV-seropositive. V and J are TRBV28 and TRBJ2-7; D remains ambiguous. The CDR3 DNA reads TGTGCCAGCAGTGGCAACAGCCCCGAGCAGTACTTC. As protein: CASSGNSPEQYF.